Presented here are 5 T cell receptor beta chains from one specimen sequenced in a study of blood T cell repertoires in COVID-19. The protocol was immunoSEQ multiplex PCR, while the TCRdb copy is restricted to in-frame clones and leaves out a portion. The sample contains fewer than 150,000 clones, about 88% of which appear only once. Sequencing was done on a sample of peripheral blood. Receptors were obtained from a man aged 40-55 years with acute or convalescent COVID-19.

The table lists this clone with a few counts. The chain joins TRBV6-6 to TRBJ2-7; D may be TRBD1 (5 bases). Germline lookup yields CDR1 MNHNY and CDR2 SVGAGI (reference sequence). CDR3 length: 12 residues. The V gene lost 6 bases and the J gene lost 3 bases, with 9 bases spanning the gap. The CDR3 here is CASRPDSYEQYF. Written as DNA, the CDR3 is TGTGCCAGCAGACCCGACAGCTACGAGCAGTACTTC.

The CDR3 DNA follows: TGCGCCAGCAGCCAAGTTGCGCAGCGGGGGAGCTACACAGATACGCAGTATTTT. This codes for CASSQVAQRGSYTDTQYF. The chain employs TRBV4-1 and TRBJ2-3; TRBD2 agrees at 8 bases. The junction had 11 bases not matched to a gene; V was cut back by 1 base and J by 2 bases. Germline V gene sequence: CDR1 MGHRA, CDR2 YSYEKL. This CDR3 spans 18 amino acids.

V gene TRBV2 combines with J gene TRBJ2-3, with 11 bases aligning to TRBD2. The CDR3 spans 15 residues. J was trimmed by 6 bases and V by 6 bases; bases with no gene match: 8. CDR1 is SNHLY, CDR2 FYNNEI, per germline. CDR3 sequence reads: CASRVLAGVGDTQYF. The CDR3 coding sequence is TGTGCCAGCAGGGTACTAGCGGGGGTCGGGGATACGCAGTATTTT.

V gene TRBV29-1 combines with J gene TRBJ1-4; TRBD1 aligns across 8 bases. There are 13 residues in the CDR3. Germline CDR1 SQVTM, CDR2 ANQGSEA. V was clipped by 7 bases and J by 7 bases; unmatched bases: 8. DNA for the CDR3: TGCAGCGCAAAACAGGGGGATGTTGAAAAACTGTTTTTT. Translated, it gives CSAKQGDVEKLFF.

The V gene is TRBV9, the J gene TRBJ2-1; TRBD2 aligns across 10 bases. V was clipped by 3 bases and J by 8 bases; unmatched bases: 14. The germline V gene encodes CDR1 SGDLS and CDR2 YYNGEE. This CDR3 region has 17 residues. The CDR3: CASSATSSGGGRDEQFF. CDR3 coding DNA: TGTGCCAGCAGCGCAACCTCGAGCGGGGGGGGCCGGGATGAGCAGTTCTTC.